These 29 T cell receptor beta chains share one sample of origin, sequenced in a study of shared clonotypes between healthy human individuals. Cells designated naive CD8 were CD45RO-negative and were positively selected for CCR7, with terminally differentiated effector memory CD45RA+ cells excluded. Sequencing used immunoSEQ multiplex PCR; TCRdb keeps in-frame clones, though not all of them. The table lists about 2.1 million clones, 90% to 95% of them singletons. Specimen: naive CD8+ T cells from PBMCs. The receptor set was obtained from a man in his late teens or twenties in good health. Some clones in this sample may be carry-over from other donors' samples.

The chain carries TRBV27 and TRBJ2-7; D unclear. CDR1 is MNHEY and CDR2 is SMNVEV in the germline V gene (reference sequence). The CDR3 sequence is 11 residues long. The V end lost 8 bases, the J end lost 4 bases, and 9 bases lay between the germline ends. The CDR3 DNA reads as TGTGCCAGCGGGATCAGGTACGAGCAGTACTTC. Its protein product is CASGIRYEQYF.

This chain joins TRBV9 and TRBJ1-1, with D perhaps TRBD1 (5 bases). Germline CDR1 SGDLS, CDR2 YYNGEE. Trimming cost V 4 bases and J 1 base, with 14 bases left between them. This CDR3 contains 15 residues. CDR3 sequence: CASSKEGRENTEAFF. CDR3 in DNA: TGTGCCAGCAGCAAGGAGGGCAGGGAGAACACTGAAGCTTTCTTT.

V is TRBV11-2 and J is TRBJ2-6, with D tentatively TRBD1 or TRBD2 (5 bases each). The CDR3 consists of 15 residues. CDR1 is SGHAT and CDR2 is FQNNGV in the germline V gene. Trimming cost V 1 base and J 2 bases, with 6 bases left between them. Here the CDR3 reads CASSLVGAGANVLTF. The CDR3 coding sequence is TGTGCCAGCAGCTTAGTGGGGGCTGGGGCCAACGTCCTGACTTTC.

V gene TRBV6-6 combines with J gene TRBJ2-3; TRBD2 agrees at 15 bases. Germline trimming cut 6 bases from V and 6 bases from J; bases unmatched to any gene: 1. The CDR3 sequence is 14 residues long. Germline V gene lookup returns CDR1 MNHNY and CDR2 SVGAGI (reference sequence). The CDR3 DNA reads TGTGCCAGCAGCGGGACTAGCGGGAGGGATACGCAGTATTTT. Its protein is CASSGTSGRDTQYF.

This clone was counted a single time. The same CDR3 arises from other DNA sequences in this sample as well. V usage is TRBV7-9 and J usage is TRBJ2-1; 9 nucleotides agree with TRBD2. The CDR3 extends over 15 amino acids. Trimming at V came to 4 bases and at J to 0 bases, leaving 1 base not matched to a gene. From germline, CDR1 is SEHNR and CDR2 FQNEAQ (reference sequence). CDR3 residues: CASSSLAGSYNEQFF. CDR3 bases: TGTGCCAGCAGCTCACTAGCGGGCTCCTACAATGAGCAGTTCTTC.

In regard to this clone: Other DNA sequences of this sample code for an identical CDR3. The rearrangement uses TRBV4-1 and TRBJ2-7; a weak D match, TRBD2 (6 bases). V was clipped by 1 base and J by 3 bases, with 13 bases between them. Germline V gene data show CDR1 as MGHRA and CDR2 as YSYEKL. The CDR3 is made up of 15 amino acids. The DNA for the CDR3 is TGCGCCAGCAGCCAAGCCGGGACGGGGGTCTACGAGCAGTACTTC. The encoded protein is CASSQAGTGVYEQYF.

The chain uses TRBV6-5 and TRBJ2-7; perhaps TRBD2 as D (5 bases). This CDR3 contains 15 residues. Germline V gene lookup returns CDR1 MNHEY and CDR2 SVGAGI. The V end lost 5 bases, the J end lost 2 bases, and 16 bases lay between the germline ends. CDR3 in DNA: TGTGCCAGCAGTCAGTCGCCGCGAGGGACCTACGAGCAGTACTTC. Encoded protein: CASSQSPRGTYEQYF.

The chain couples TRBV7-3 to TRBJ1-2; D remains unclear. The ends were cut back, 0 bases at V and 8 bases at J, with 7 bases in the middle. The CDR3 is made up of 12 amino acids. The germline V gene encodes CDR1 SGHTA and CDR2 FQGTGA. The CDR3 coding sequence is TGTGCCAGCAGCTTAACGGGTACGGGCTACACCTTC. It codes for CASSLTGTGYTF. Based on the CDR3 plus reference TRBV7-3 and TRBJ1-2, the full variable domain is GAGVSQTPSNKVTEKGKYVELRCDPISGHTALYWYRQSLGQGPEFLIYFQGTGAADDSGLPNDRFFAVRPEGSVSTLKIQRTERGDSAVYLCASSLTGTGYTFGSGTRLTVV.

The V gene is TRBV29-1, the J gene TRBJ2-1; D perhaps matches TRBD1 (6 bases). The CDR3 extends over 17 amino acids. Germline CDR1 and CDR2: SQVTM and ANQGSEA. V shed 0 bases and J shed 7 bases, with 22 bases lying between them. DNA for the CDR3: TGCAGCGTTGAAGATCGGACGGGACAAAAGAGGGTGAATGAGCAGTTCTTC. Translated: CSVEDRTGQKRVNEQFF.

The chain couples TRBV27 to TRBJ2-1; D might be TRBD1 (5 bases). The CDR3 contains 15 residues. Germline V gene data show CDR1 as MNHEY and CDR2 as SMNVEV (reference sequence). Trimming removed 5 bases at V and 7 bases at J, with 18 bases between. In nucleotides, the CDR3 is TGTGCCAGCAGTCCCCAGGGTGGCCCCTTAAATGAGCAGTTCTTC. Protein: CASSPQGGPLNEQFF.

The chain links TRBV9 to TRBJ1-1; possibly TRBD1 for D (6 bases). CDR1 SGDLS and CDR2 YYNGEE come from the germline V gene. This CDR3 has 15 residues. V was clipped by 3 bases and J by 3 bases, with 15 bases between them. The CDR3 loop is CASSGVRGQDTEAFF. In DNA, the CDR3 is TGTGCCAGCAGCGGGGTTCGGGGGCAGGACACTGAAGCTTTCTTT.

The rearrangement uses TRBV7-2 and TRBJ2-2; TRBD2 is a possible D gene (6 bases). The ends were cut back, 3 bases at V and 7 bases at J, with 6 bases in the middle. This CDR3 has 12 residues. The germline V gene has CDR1 SGHTA and CDR2 FQGNSA. The chain's CDR3 is CASSLRGGELFF. The CDR3 bases are TGTGCCAGCAGCTTGCGGGGCGGGGAGCTGTTTTTT.

The chain combines TRBV19 with TRBJ2-1; 7 nucleotides align to TRBD2. The V gene end was trimmed by 6 bases and the J gene end by 7 bases; junction bases not matched to a gene: 9. CDR3 length equals 14 residues. The germline CDR1 and CDR2 sequences are LNHDA and SQIVND (reference sequence). The CDR3 is CASSMGEGQNEQFF. The CDR3 region has the DNA TGTGCCAGTAGCATGGGGGAGGGCCAGAATGAGCAGTTCTTC. Variable domain in full (rest from reference TRBV19 and TRBJ2-1): DGGITQSPKYLFRKEGQNVTLSCEQNLNHDAMYWYRQDPGQGLRLIYYSQIVNDFQKGDIAEGYSVSREKKESFPLTVTSAQKNPTAFYLCASSMGEGQNEQFFGPGTRLTVL.

This rearrangement joins TRBV4-1 to TRBJ1-4; tentative D call: TRBD1 (5 bases). The CDR3 is made up of 16 amino acids. Trimming removed 6 bases at V and 0 bases at J, with 14 bases between. Germline values: CDR1 MGHRA, CDR2 YSYEKL. This chain's CDR3 is CASRAEGTATNEKLFF. The CDR3 DNA follows: TGCGCCAGCAGGGCAGAGGGGACGGCAACTAATGAAAAACTGTTTTTT.

This clone was picked up a small number of times. The gene calls are TRBV7-9 and TRBJ1-2; D not certain. The length of the CDR3 is 13 residues. Trimming shortened V by 5 bases and J by 4 bases, and 11 bases separated the two germline ends. In germline, CDR1 is SEHNR, CDR2 FQNEAQ (reference sequence). This CDR3 is CASSPERSYGYTF. CDR3 nucleotides: TGTGCCAGCAGCCCGGAAAGAAGCTATGGCTACACCTTC.

The chain is built from TRBV25-1 and TRBJ1-1; D gene ambiguous. Looked up from germline, CDR1 is MGHDK and CDR2 is SYGVNS. The CDR3 covers 12 residues. Trimming took off 7 bases at V and 7 bases at J, with 13 bases between the two ends. CDR3 amino acids: CASTLGPGEAFF. The CDR3 DNA reads TGTGCCAGCACCCTAGGGCCGGGTGAAGCTTTCTTT.

The chain is built from TRBV27 and TRBJ2-7, with 7 bases that match TRBD2. Per germline, CDR1 MNHEY and CDR2 SMNVEV (reference sequence). Germline trimming cut 8 bases from V and 9 bases from J; bases unmatched to any gene: 13. The CDR3 is made up of 13 amino acids. The CDR3 nucleotides read TGTGCCAGCGCTCAACGGGGAGGGCAAGGGCAGTACTTC. It codes for CASAQRGGQGQYF.

The chain uses TRBV19 and TRBJ1-2, with a weak D call TRBD1 (6 bases). Trimming cost V 6 bases and J 4 bases, with 12 bases left between them. The CDR3 is 13 amino acids. Germline V gene lookup returns CDR1 LNHDA and CDR2 SQIVND (reference sequence). The CDR3 here is CASRDTGFYGYTF. The DNA for the CDR3 is TGTGCCAGTAGGGATACAGGGTTCTATGGCTACACCTTC. Full variable domain (missing parts from reference TRBV19 and TRBJ1-2): DGGITQSPKYLFRKEGQNVTLSCEQNLNHDAMYWYRQDPGQGLRLIYYSQIVNDFQKGDIAEGYSVSREKKESFPLTVTSAQKNPTAFYLCASRDTGFYGYTFGSGTRLTVV.

As concerns this clone: At the DNA level, this CDR3 is encoded by other sequences in the same sample as well. The rearrangement uses TRBV7-9 and TRBJ2-7; perhaps D is TRBD1 or TRBD2 (5 bases each). This CDR3 comprises 12 residues. V was cut by 5 bases and J by 3 bases, with 8 bases left in between. Germline assignment: CDR1 SEHNR and CDR2 FQNEAQ (reference sequence). The DNA of the CDR3 is TGTGCCAGCAGCCCGGGGCTCTACGAGCAGTACTTC. It encodes CASSPGLYEQYF.

The chain employs TRBV15 and TRBJ2-2; D unclear. Germline V CDR1 and CDR2: LNHNV, YYDKDF (reference sequence). V lost 4 bases, J lost 5 bases, and 11 bases lay in between. The CDR3 consists of 14 residues. The CDR3 protein is CATSTFSQTGELFF. DNA of the CDR3: TGTGCCACCAGCACCTTCTCCCAGACCGGGGAGCTGTTTTTT.

The V and J genes are TRBV11-2 and TRBJ1-2, with D perhaps matching TRBD1 (6 bases). The CDR3 is 15 amino acids. CDR1 and CDR2 from the germline V gene are SGHAT and FQNNGV. Trimming cost V 1 base and J 7 bases, with 16 bases left between them. CDR3 sequence reads: CASSLASEGVGGYTF. The CDR3 DNA is TGTGCCAGCAGCTTAGCGTCGGAGGGGGTAGGTGGCTACACCTTC.

The V call is TRBV5-1, the J call TRBJ2-7, with D unresolved. This CDR3 has 12 amino acids. From germline, CDR1 is SGHRS and CDR2 YFSETQ. Trimming left V 3 bases short and J 3 bases short, with 7 bases between. The CDR3 loop reads CASSSNFYEQYF. The CDR3 coding sequence is TGCGCCAGCAGCTCTAACTTCTACGAGCAGTACTTC.

This rearrangement joins TRBV28 to TRBJ2-5, with no clear D. Germline lookup yields CDR1 MDHEN and CDR2 SYDVKM. V lost 10 bases, J lost 7 bases, and 16 bases lay in between. This CDR3 is 12 amino acids long. CDR3 loop: CATKSSPGTQYF. In nucleotides, the CDR3 is TGTGCCACCAAGAGTAGCCCAGGGACCCAGTACTTC.

This clone was found a few times. The same CDR3 can be traced to other DNA sequences in this sample. This chain connects TRBV28 to TRBJ2-1, with D unresolved. Germline V lookup: CDR1 MDHEN, CDR2 SYDVKM. The CDR3 runs to 11 residues. The ends were cut back, 1 base at V and 6 bases at J, with 1 base in the middle. CDR3 coding DNA: TGTGCCAGCAGTTTATCCAATGAGCAGTTCTTC. This sequence encodes CASSLSNEQFF.

As concerns this clone: Other DNA sequences in the same sample also yield this CDR3. The CDR3: CASSLAGSYEQYF. The CDR3 DNA reads TGTGCCAGCAGTTTAGCGGGGTCCTACGAGCAGTACTTC. This sequence joins TRBV27 and TRBJ2-7, with D perhaps matching TRBD2 (6 bases). Germline CDR1 is MNHEY and CDR2 is SMNVEV (reference sequence). Trimming cost V 2 bases and J 1 base, with 6 bases left between them. This CDR3 is 13 amino acids long.

A single count supports this clone. This chain connects TRBV29-1 to TRBJ2-1; 9 bases map to TRBD2. The germline V gene has CDR1 SQVTM and CDR2 ANQGSEA. Losses at the gene ends were 4 bases for V and 10 bases for J; bases not matched to a gene: 2. This CDR3 is 11 amino acids long. The CDR3 loop is CSVGGLAEQFF. In DNA form, the CDR3 reads TGCAGCGTTGGGGGACTAGCCGAGCAGTTCTTC.

The V and J genes are TRBV4-2 and TRBJ2-7; D unclear. The length of the CDR3 is 13 residues. Germline-derived CDR1 and CDR2 are LGHNA and YNFKEQ. The germline V and J ends were trimmed by 3 bases and 6 bases, with 12 bases remaining between them. The CDR3: CASSQDRLVEQYF. The CDR3 nucleotides read TGTGCCAGCAGCCAGGACCGACTGGTCGAGCAGTACTTC.

The chain uses TRBV25-1 and TRBJ1-4, with D maybe TRBD1 (5 bases). The germline gives CDR1 MGHDK, CDR2 SYGVNS. The CDR3 is 17 amino acids. Trimming pared 6 bases from V and 6 bases from J, leaving 23 bases between. The CDR3 is CASRPKESDSLYEKLFF. The CDR3 DNA is TGTGCCAGCAGACCAAAGGAAAGCGACAGCCTTTATGAAAAACTGTTTTTT.

V gene TRBV12-5 combines with J gene TRBJ2-3, with TRBD1 matching over 9 bases. The CDR3 totals 15 residues. With V trimmed by 6 bases and J by 6 bases, 10 bases remained unmatched. CDR1 and CDR2 from the germline V gene are LGHNT and FRNRAP. The DNA of the CDR3 is TGTGCTAGTGGCCAGGGACAGGGTTGGGCGGATACGCAGTATTTT. Translated: CASGQGQGWADTQYF.